This T cell receptor beta chain derives from a study of T cells in Graves' hyperthyroidism and ophthalmopathy. Overall study: The authors collected peripheral blood at initial diagnosis, before any treatment. Regarding the study as a whole: From stable hyperthyroidism, ophthalmopathy was set apart by a 13 V-J model. Among thyroid clonotypes expanded above 0.001, most also appeared in blood.

This clonotype was observed many times. Its antigen is still unknown. TCR beta CDR3 region amplification was performed from RNA transcripts. A first-round RT-PCR of the TCR CDR3 used the HTBI primer set. TCRdb ran MiXCR on the multiplex PCR reads and lists one entry per CDR3 protein. The repertoire holds 350,000 to 450,000 distinct CDR3 sequences, with more than 12% as singletons. This CDR3 contains 15 residues. Trimming at V came to 6 bases and at J to 2 bases, leaving 6 bases not matched to a gene. Looked up from germline, CDR1 is SGHTA and CDR2 is FQGNSA. The sequenced sample was blood. This receptor was taken from a man aged 50 to 60 with Graves' ophthalmopathy. The V gene is TRBV7-2, the J gene TRBJ2-2; TRBD2 aligns across 7 bases. The DNA for the CDR3 is TGTGCCAGCAGGGGGGGGGGAGGAAACACCGGGGAGCTGTTTTTT. Translated: CASRGGGGNTGELFF. The whole variable domain, filled in from reference TRBV7-2 and TRBJ2-2, reads GAGVSQSPSNKVTEKGKDVELRCDPISGHTALYWYRQSLGQGLEFLIYFQGNSAPDKSGLPSDRFSAERTGGSVSTLTIQRTQQEDSAVYLCASRGGGGNTGELFFGEGSRLTVL.